These 8 T cell receptor beta chains originate from one sample sequenced in a study of cytomegalovirus exposure and HLA in healthy donors. Primers included in the PCR were 60 Vbeta and 13 Jbeta primers. The table came from immunoSEQ multiplex PCR; TCRdb's copy has only in-frame clones and leaves some out. Altogether roughly 130,000 clones are present, roughly 85% being singletons, with the ten largest covering more than 0.9%. The material sequenced was PBMCs. The source is a boy aged 10-17 years in good health and CMV-seronegative.

V gene TRBV9 combines with J gene TRBJ2-3, with no clear D. V was clipped by 5 bases and J by 4 bases, with 5 bases between them. This CDR3 region has 11 residues. In germline, CDR1 is SGDLS, CDR2 YYNGEE. This chain's CDR3 is CASSEADTQYF. The DNA for the CDR3 is TGTGCCAGCAGTGAGGCAGATACGCAGTATTTT.

This clone was recorded once. The chain uses TRBV4-3 and TRBJ2-7; the D gene is possibly TRBD2 (5 bases). The CDR3 is made up of 13 amino acids. The germline gives CDR1 LGHNA, CDR2 YSLEER. Between the trimmed V and J ends, which lost 0 bases and 5 bases, there was a span of 8 bases. This CDR3 is CASSQEERDEQYF. The CDR3 DNA sequence: TGCGCCAGCAGCCAAGAAGAGAGGGACGAGCAGTACTTC.

The chain employs TRBV2 and TRBJ2-5; D is perhaps TRBD2 (6 bases). The V end lost 9 bases, the J end lost 3 bases, and 14 bases lay between the germline ends. CDR1 is SNHLY and CDR2 is FYNNEI in the germline V gene. The CDR3 has 13 residues. The CDR3: CASDRGLEETQYF. CDR3 nucleotide sequence: TGTGCCAGTGACCGGGGACTTGAAGAGACCCAGTACTTC.

This clone occurred a few times. V gene TRBV5-1 combines with J gene TRBJ2-3; 9 nucleotides line up with TRBD2. J gave up 1 base and V 1 base, and 4 bases lay outside the gene matches. The CDR3 contains 16 residues. CDR1 is SGHRS, CDR2 YFSETQ, per germline. The CDR3 sequence is CASSLLLAGGTDTQYF. In nucleotides, the CDR3 is TGCGCCAGCAGCTTGTTATTAGCGGGAGGCACAGATACGCAGTATTTT.

The J gene is TRBJ2-5, the V gene TRBV9, with D unclear. Trimming removed 1 base at V and 0 bases at J, with 10 bases between. The CDR3 has 15 residues. Germline V gives CDR1 SGDLS, CDR2 YYNGEE. CDR3 in amino acids: CASSVYPENQETQYF. The CDR3 nucleotides read TGTGCCAGCAGCGTATATCCGGAGAACCAAGAGACCCAGTACTTC.

V is TRBV6-5 and J is TRBJ2-7; the D gene is possibly TRBD1 (5 bases). The CDR3 spans 14 residues. Between the trimmed V and J ends, which lost 1 base and 2 bases, there was a span of 9 bases. Per germline, CDR1 MNHEY and CDR2 SVGAGI. The CDR3 loop is CASSYLGRPYEQYF. The CDR3 DNA is TGTGCCAGCAGTTACTTGGGGCGCCCCTACGAGCAGTACTTC.

This clone was counted only a few times. The V and J genes are TRBV9 and TRBJ2-2; unclear D gene. The CDR3 runs 15 residues. Germline V gene sequence: CDR1 SGDLS, CDR2 YYNGEE. The V end was cut by 4 bases, the J end by 0 bases, with 10 bases between. The CDR3 sequence: CASSLGPSNTGELFF. CDR3 DNA sequence: TGTGCCAGCAGCCTGGGCCCCTCGAACACCGGGGAGCTGTTTTTT.

The rearrangement links TRBV27 to TRBJ2-3; possible D gene TRBD1, 6 bases. V was cut by 9 bases and J by 1 base, with 14 bases left in between. CDR1 MNHEY and CDR2 SMNVEV come from the germline V gene (reference sequence). This CDR3 contains 14 residues. DNA of the CDR3: TGTGCCAGTCAACGACCAGGGGGCACAGATACGCAGTATTTT. It translates to CASQRPGGTDTQYF.